A single sample gave rise to the 4 T cell receptor beta chains below, sequenced in a study of T cells in localized non-small cell lung cancer. TCRdb keeps only in-frame clones here, not all; method: immunoSEQ multiplex PCR. The sample has about 40,000 clones; around 86% are singletons. The input for sequencing was peripheral blood mononuclear cells, taken before any cancer treatment. The receptors shown here come from a male donor aged 60 or older with stage II lung adenocarcinoma.

The chain links TRBV28 to TRBJ2-3; no clear D. From germline, CDR1 is MDHEN and CDR2 SYDVKM. The CDR3 contains 13 residues. Deletions cut 3 bases from V and 2 bases from J, with 6 bases between. In nucleotides, the CDR3 is TGTGCCAGCAGTTTTAGTTCCACAGATACGCAGTATTTT. It translates to CASSFSSTDTQYF.

This chain connects TRBV7-8 to TRBJ2-7, with a tentative D call TRBD1 (5 bases). The CDR3 extends over 13 amino acids. Per germline, CDR1 SGHVS and CDR2 FQNEAQ. V was pared by 3 bases and J by 4 bases, with 10 bases between. The CDR3 reads CASSLGRAYEQYF. The CDR3 DNA is TGTGCCAGCAGCTTGGGCAGGGCTTACGAGCAGTACTTC.

The chain recombines TRBV7-2 with TRBJ2-1; 11 bases match TRBD2. V was clipped by 5 bases and J by 1 base; unmatched bases: 4. Germline CDR1 is SGHTA and CDR2 is FQGNSA. The CDR3 has 16 amino acids. DNA of the CDR3: TGTGCCAGCAGCCTCGGACTAGCGGGTTCCTACAATGAGCAGTTCTTC. It encodes CASSLGLAGSYNEQFF.

This chain uses TRBV10-1 with TRBJ2-7, with 8 positions matching TRBD1. V lost 9 bases, J lost 0 bases, and 4 bases stayed unmatched. The CDR3 extends over 13 amino acids. Per the germline V gene, CDR1 is WNHNN and CDR2 is SYGVQD (reference sequence). The CDR3 here is CASRQGISYEQYF. The CDR3 DNA follows: TGCGCCAGTCGACAGGGGATCTCCTACGAGCAGTACTTC.